This passage covers 4 T cell receptor beta chains from one sample sequenced in a study of shared clonotypes between healthy human individuals. Here immunoSEQ multiplex PCR was the method, and the copy in TCRdb shows in-frame clones only, minus some. The table has 2 million or so clones, 90% to 95% seen once. The sequencing input was naive CD4+ T cells sorted from blood. Indicated subset: CD45RA+ positively selected. Every receptor here comes from a man aged 18-30 years in good health.

Only one count was recorded for this clone. The chain has TRBV7-9 and TRBJ2-3; maybe TRBD1 (6 bases). This CDR3 has 14 residues. Trimming pared 4 bases from V and 7 bases from J, leaving 15 bases between. Per the germline V gene, CDR1 is SEHNR and CDR2 is FQNEAQ (reference sequence). The CDR3 sequence is CASSSSGAVHTQYF. The DNA of the CDR3 is TGTGCCAGCAGCTCATCAGGGGCTGTACATACGCAGTATTTT.

The chain recombines TRBV18 with TRBJ2-3; TRBD2 aligns across 9 bases. V lost 3 bases and J lost 3; bases outside the gene matches: 4. This CDR3 is 15 amino acids long. CDR1 KGHSH and CDR2 LQKENI come from the germline V gene. CDR3 nucleotides: TGTGCCAGCTCACCCCTGGGACTAGCAACAGATACGCAGTATTTT. This encodes CASSPLGLATDTQYF.

This clone has just one count. The gene calls are TRBV2 and TRBJ2-7, with D perhaps matching TRBD1 or TRBD2 (5 bases each). Germline CDR1 SNHLY, CDR2 FYNNEI. The V end lost 6 bases, the J end lost 2 bases, and 11 bases lay between the germline ends. CDR3 length equals 13 residues. The CDR3 is CASRAEGPYEQYF. CDR3 bases: TGTGCCAGCAGGGCCGAGGGGCCCTACGAGCAGTACTTC.

This clone was observed a single time. The chain joins TRBV6-1 to TRBJ2-1; TRBD2 matches 10 bases. Germline V lookup: CDR1 MNHNS, CDR2 SASEGT. The length of the CDR3 is 17 residues. V shed 1 base and J 7 bases; nucleotides not matched to a gene: 10. The DNA for the CDR3 is TGTGCCAGCAGTGAAGTTCGGCGACTAGCGGGTCAGAATGAGCAGTTCTTC. Translated: CASSEVRRLAGQNEQFF.